Here is one TCR beta chain with its context. Its antigen remains unidentified. This specimen belongs to a study of blood T cells in healthy people across ages. Study-level points and caveats: Age showed a roughly linear inverse relationship with TCR beta diversity per million T cells. CMV status of donors was unknown, possibly confounding expanded clonotype changes.

A second about 7 to 12 cycle PCR used barcoded and J-beta primers. Tagging of each cDNA molecule was performed by a template-switch adaptor with 12 random nucleotides. TCRdb re-derived calls from the 5' RACE reads in MiXCR, one entry per CDR3 protein. The sample carries under 1,000,000 distinct CDR3 sequences, roughly 34% recorded once. The sequenced sample was blood. This clonotype was obtained from a man aged 18 to 30 in good health.

The CDR3 sequence is CASSPGGPTQRNYGYTF. CDR3 sequence (DNA): TGCGCCAGCAGTCCCGGAGGCCCTACCCAAAGAAACTATGGCTACACCTTC. The chain joins TRBV4-3 to TRBJ1-2; no reliable D call. V dropped 6 bases and J dropped 2 bases, with 22 bases sitting between them. The CDR3 contains 17 residues. Per germline, CDR1 LGHNA and CDR2 YSLEER.